This TCR beta chain was found in a study of Graves' ophthalmopathy and Graves' hyperthyroidism. Ophthalmopathy in the donors was of moderate-to-severe activity, with CAS ≥3, NOSPECS ≥4 and duration under 3 months. No donor had other autoimmune disease, uncontrolled infection, pregnancy or lactation. RNA transcripts were the template, and TCR beta CDR3 regions were amplified from them. HTBI-primed RT-PCR formed the first round, and a multiplex PCR formed the second. MiXCR, applied by TCRdb to the multiplex PCR reads, yields one record per CDR3 protein. This sample has about 230,000 distinct CDR3 sequences, with about 47% found just once. Germline V gene lookup returns CDR1 SGHRS and CDR2 YFSETQ. The CDR3 loop spans 14 amino acids. As for this clonotype: One end of the junction does not line up with germline, which may come from a read error.

The sequenced sample was peripheral blood. The V call is TRBV5-1, the J call TRBJ1-2, with TRBD1 identical over 10 bases. This clonotype was obtained from an adult man with Graves' ophthalmopathy. The CDR3 sequence is CASSATGGADGYTF. The CDR3 nucleotides read TGTGCCAGCAGCGCGACAGGGGGCGCCGATGGCTACACCTTC.